These T cell receptor beta chains were read from a single sample in a study of blood T cells in healthy people across ages. In TCRdb, the 5' RACE reads were re-called with MiXCR into one record per CDR3 protein. The table records around 870,000 distinct CDR3 sequences, less than 35% of them present only once. Sequenced sample: blood. The receptors come from a woman of 80 years or more in good health. CDR3s include the opening cysteine and the closing phenylalanine or tryptophan. D genes are given only for firm matches. Clone size is shown for a subset of rows, as once, few, many or a class of expanded clone.

-	TRBJ2-7	TRBV7-9	few	TGTGCCAGCAGCTTAGACTCGGAGGGGGCTTCATACGAGCAGTACTTC	CASSLDSEGASYEQYF
-	TRBJ2-1	TRBV6-2/TRBV6-3	many	TGTGCCAGCCACGGTTCTAACAGGGTCGAGCAGTTCTTC	CASHGSNRVEQFF
TRBD1	TRBJ2-7	TRBV6-1	many	TGTGCCAGCATTCACGACAGGGTCCTCAACGAGCAGTACTTC	CASIHDRVLNEQYF
-	TRBJ1-1	TRBV7-2	-	TGTGCCAGCAGCTCCCAGAACAGGGTGAACGCTGAAGCTTTCTTT	CASSSQNRVNAEAFF
TRBD1	TRBJ1-2	TRBV7-6	-	TGTGCCAGCAGCCCTATTACAGGGGGAAATAATGGCTACACCTTC	CASSPITGGNNGYTF
-	TRBJ2-5	TRBV14	many	TGTGCCAGCAGCCACCCCCCGGGGCAGTTGAAGACCCAGTACTTC	CASSHPPGQLKTQYF
-	TRBJ1-3	TRBV27	few	TGTGCCAGCAGTTTAAGAAGTGCCAGGGGAAACACCATATATTTT	CASSLRSARGNTIYF
-	TRBJ2-7	TRBV7-2	many	TGTGCCAGCAGCTTAGACAGGTCAAGCTCCTACGAGCAGTACTTC	CASSLDRSSSYEQYF
-	TRBJ1-2	TRBV5-8	many	TGTGCCAGCAGCTTCGGGACAACAAGTGGCTACACCTTC	CASSFGTTSGYTF
TRBD1	TRBJ1-4	TRBV10-3	few	TGTGCCATCAGCGAGACAGGGGTCAATGAAAAACTGTTTTTT	CAISETGVNEKLFF
TRBD1	TRBJ1-2	TRBV6-2/TRBV6-3	many	TGTGCCAGCAGTTACTCCGGGACAGCCCGACGAATCGGAGCTAACTATGGCTACACCTTC	CASSYSGTARRIGANYGYTF
TRBD1	TRBJ2-3	TRBV7-9	many	TGTGCCAGCAGCACCGGACAGGGGTCCTTTAGCACAGATACGCAGTATTTT	CASSTGQGSFSTDTQYF
-	TRBJ2-2	TRBV6-2/TRBV6-3	-	TGTGCCAGCAGTTACTCGGCATTAATAGCCAGGGTGAACACCGGGGAGCTGTTTTTT	CASSYSALIARVNTGELFF
-	TRBJ2-7	TRBV6-1	-	TGTGCCAGCAGTGAACAGGACAGAGTGGCCTACGAGCAGTACTTC	CASSEQDRVAYEQYF
TRBD1	TRBJ2-7	TRBV6-1	-	TGTGCCAGTAGTGGGCCGGGACAGGGGACCTACGAGCAGTACTTC	CASSGPGQGTYEQYF
-	TRBJ2-1	TRBV29-1	many	TGCAGCGGATCACGGGGCAGTGAGCAGTTCTTC	CSGSRGSEQFF
-	TRBJ2-5	TRBV29-1	many	TGCAGCGTTGTAGGCGATTGGACCCAGTACTTC	CSVVGDWTQYF
TRBD1	TRBJ1-6	TRBV12-3/TRBV12-4	few	TGTGCCAGCAGTACCCAGGGGGCTTTGGGTAATTCACCCCCCCACTTT	CASSTQGALGNSPPHF
-	TRBJ1-5	TRBV7-9	-	TGTGCCAGCAGCTTAGCTGACAGCCAGCCCCAGCATTTT	CASSLADSQPQHF
TRBD2	TRBJ2-7	TRBV20-1	-	TGCAGTGCTAGATCGGGGACTAGCGGACTCTACGAGCAGTACTTC	CSARSGTSGLYEQYF
TRBD1	TRBJ1-2	TRBV3-1	few	TGTGCCAGCAGCTATCGGACAGGGAATATCCGATTATCGTATGGCTACACCTTC	CASSYRTGNIRLSYGYTF
-	TRBJ2-5	TRBV11-2	-	TGTGCCAGCAGCCCCCCTCAGTGGAGAGAGACCCAGTACTTC	CASSPPQWRETQYF
TRBD2	TRBJ2-1	TRBV15	-	TGTGCCACCAGCAGGGGGGGGGTGGAGTTCTTC	CATSRGGVEFF
-	TRBJ2-1	TRBV3-1	few	TGTGCCAGCAGCCAGCCGAACCGGGACCGAGGTTACAATGAGCAGTTCTTC	CASSQPNRDRGYNEQFF
TRBD1	TRBJ2-1	TRBV5-6	-	TGTGCCAGCAGCTCCGCCGGGACAGGTTCCAATGAGCAGTTCTTC	CASSSAGTGSNEQFF
TRBD1	TRBJ1-6	TRBV20-1	-	TGCAGTGCTAGAGATGGAGAGGGACAGGTCAGCTCCTATAGTTCACCCCTCCACTTT	CSARDGEGQVSSYSSPLHF
TRBD1	TRBJ1-4	TRBV3-1	few	TGTGCCAGCAGCCAAGTAAGGTTCCAGGGGGTCGAAAAACTGTTTTTT	CASSQVRFQGVEKLFF
-	TRBJ1-2	TRBV7-9	-	TGTGCCAGCAGCAAAACGGGACATTCTGATCCTAACTATGGCTACACCTTC	CASSKTGHSDPNYGYTF
TRBD2	TRBJ2-3	TRBV6-2/TRBV6-3	many	TGTGCCAGCTTTACCGTTCGGGCGGGGGACTATACGCAGTATTTT	CASFTVRAGDYTQYF
-	TRBJ1-1	TRBV20-1	-	TGCAGTGCTCCGCTGACAGGCGGAACCACTGAAGCTTTCTTT	CSAPLTGGTTEAFF
-	TRBJ1-2	TRBV15	few	TGTGCCACCAGCAAGGTTGGACCAGGGGGCTACACCTTC	CATSKVGPGGYTF
TRBD2	TRBJ2-5	TRBV25-1	-	TGTGCCAGCAGTTCCCGACTAGCTCAAGAGACCCAGTACTTC	CASSSRLAQETQYF
-	TRBJ1-5	TRBV15	few	TGTGCCACCAGCACTCTCGGCATGTTTGGCAATCAGCCCCAGCATTTT	CATSTLGMFGNQPQHF
TRBD2	TRBJ2-5	TRBV6-6	few	TGTGCCAGCAGTTACTCGGCGGGGGGACCACAAGAGACCCAGTACTTC	CASSYSAGGPQETQYF
-	TRBJ2-1	TRBV27	few	TGTGCCAGCAGTTACAGGATAAACAATGAGCAGTTCTTC	CASSYRINNEQFF
-	TRBJ2-3	TRBV9	few	TGTGCCAGCAGCAACCGGGTAGGGTTTGGGGGAGATACGCAGTATTTT	CASSNRVGFGGDTQYF
TRBD2	TRBJ2-7	TRBV29-1	-	TGCAGCGTTGAAGAGTTAGCGGGGGGCAGCTACGAGCAGTACTTC	CSVEELAGGSYEQYF
-	TRBJ2-7	TRBV7-9	-	TGTGCCAGCAGCTTGCCAGGGCCCTACGAGCAGTACTTC	CASSLPGPYEQYF
TRBD2	TRBJ2-5	TRBV6-5	-	TGTGCCAGCAGTTTGAGACTAGCGGGGGGGCCGGAGCAAGAGACCCAGTACTTC	CASSLRLAGGPEQETQYF
-	TRBJ2-2	TRBV11-2	-	TGTGCCAGCAGCTTAGGGGGGATATCAGGGGAGCTGTTTTTT	CASSLGGISGELFF
TRBD1	TRBJ2-7	TRBV5-1	few	TGCGCCAGCAGCTGGGATTTACAGGGGTACGAGCAGTACTTC	CASSWDLQGYEQYF
-	TRBJ1-3	TRBV6-2/TRBV6-3	few	TGTGCCAGCAGTTCGGACAACCGCTCTGGAAACACCATATATTTT	CASSSDNRSGNTIYF
TRBD2	TRBJ2-2	TRBV6-5	-	TGTGCCAGCAGTTACGGGGGGGCCGGGGAGCTGTTTTTT	CASSYGGAGELFF
-	TRBJ2-7	TRBV7-9	-	TGTGCCAGCAGCCCACTTCCCTCAAGCAAGCAGTACTTC	CASSPLPSSKQYF
TRBD1	TRBJ2-1	TRBV10-2	once	TGCGCCAGCACCCGGGACAGACCAAACAATGAGCAGTTCTTC	CASTRDRPNNEQFF
TRBD2	TRBJ2-1	TRBV15	many	TGTGCCACCAGCGTCGGGACTAGCGGGGGGAGGAATGAGCAGTTCTTC	CATSVGTSGGRNEQFF
-	TRBJ2-2	TRBV9	-	TGTGCCAGCAGCAGAGGAGGGGGCGCATCCGGGGAGCTGTTTTTT	CASSRGGGASGELFF
-	TRBJ1-3	TRBV18	-	TGTGCCAGCTCACTACTTCAGTCTCGCCGTGAATCAGCCTCTGGAAACACCATATATTTT	CASSLLQSRRESASGNTIYF
-	TRBJ2-6	TRBV6-1	many	TGTGCCAGCAGTGACAGGGTAGCCGTCTCTGGGGCCAACGTCCTGACTTTC	CASSDRVAVSGANVLTF
TRBD1	TRBJ1-2	TRBV4-3	-	TGCGCCAGCAGCCAACTCCCCACGGGACAGGGTGTCGACTATGGCTACACCTTC	CASSQLPTGQGVDYGYTF
-	TRBJ2-5	TRBV30	few	TGTGCCTGGAGTGTAGGGGGGGAGACCCAGTACTTC	CAWSVGGETQYF
TRBD2	TRBJ2-7	TRBV2	-	TGTGCCAGCATCGTGGCGGGAGAAGGGACCTACGAGCAGTACTTC	CASIVAGEGTYEQYF
TRBD1	TRBJ1-2	TRBV20-1	-	TGCAGTGCTAGAGATAGTGCGGGACAGGGTAGCTATGGCTACACCTTC	CSARDSAGQGSYGYTF
TRBD1	TRBJ1-4	TRBV7-2	-	TGTGCCAGCAGCGATCGACAGGGGGCTAATGAAAAACTGTTTTTT	CASSDRQGANEKLFF
-	TRBJ1-1	TRBV3-1	-	TGTGCCAGCAGTTTTACCCTTCGGACAGATACTGAAGCTTTCTTT	CASSFTLRTDTEAFF
-	TRBJ1-5	TRBV20-1	-	TGCAGTGCCCCCCGGAGAGGCGAACCCCAACCTTATAGCAATCAGCCCCAGCATTTT	CSAPRRGEPQPYSNQPQHF
-	TRBJ2-1	TRBV12-3/TRBV12-4	many	TGTGCCAGCAGTTTGGTAGGGCCCCGCAACCCTGAGCAGTTCTTC	CASSLVGPRNPEQFF